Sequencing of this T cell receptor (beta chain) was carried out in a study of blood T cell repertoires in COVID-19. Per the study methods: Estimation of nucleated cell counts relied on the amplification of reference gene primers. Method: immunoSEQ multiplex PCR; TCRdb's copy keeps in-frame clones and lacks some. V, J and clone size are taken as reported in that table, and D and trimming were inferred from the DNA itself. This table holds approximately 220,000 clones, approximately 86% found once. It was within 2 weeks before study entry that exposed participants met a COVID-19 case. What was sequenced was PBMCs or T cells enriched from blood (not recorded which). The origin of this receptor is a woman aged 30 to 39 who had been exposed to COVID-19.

Here the CDR3 reads CAWRRQGGSPLHF. CDR3 nucleotides: TGTGCCTGGAGGCGACAGGGAGGCTCACCCCTCCACTTT. The V and J genes are TRBV30 and TRBJ1-6; 7 positions match TRBD1. The junction had 6 bases not matched to a gene; V was cut back by 3 bases and J by 10 bases. This CDR3 has 13 amino acids. Germline CDR1 is GTSNPN and CDR2 is SVGIG (reference sequence).